Listed here are 22 T cell receptor beta chains from one sample, sequenced in a study of shared clonotypes between healthy human individuals. Method: immunoSEQ multiplex PCR; TCRdb's copy keeps in-frame clones and lacks some. The top ten clones hold 0.1% to 0.15% of a sample with 2 million to 2.5 million clones, 90% to 96% of them seen once. Material for sequencing was naive CD4+ T cells sorted from blood. The sample's subset: CD45RA+ positively selected. Receptors originate from a man younger than 35 in good health.

This sequence joins TRBV4-3 and TRBJ2-3; D is unclear. Trimming left V 0 bases short and J 6 bases short, with 10 bases between. The length of the CDR3 is 14 residues. Germline CDR1 LGHNA, CDR2 YSLEER. The CDR3 DNA is TGCGCCAGCAGCCAAGAGACCCTCCGGGATACGCAGTATTTT. Encoded protein: CASSQETLRDTQYF.

The CDR3 here is CASSPERGGGNEQFF. The CDR3 region has the DNA TGTGCCAGCAGCCCCGAGCGGGGGGGCGGGAATGAGCAGTTCTTC. This chain connects TRBV2 to TRBJ2-1; TRBD2 agrees at 10 bases. V was pared by 6 bases and J by 7 bases, with 9 bases of the junction left unmatched. Looked up from germline, CDR1 is SNHLY and CDR2 is FYNNEI. This CDR3 has 15 residues. The entire variable domain, with the rest obtained from reference TRBV2 and TRBJ2-1, is as follows: EPEVTQTPSHQVTQMGQEVILRCVPISNHLYFYWYRQILGQKVEFLVSFYNNEISEKSEIFDDQFSVERPDGSNFTLKIRSTKLEDSAMYFCASSPERGGGNEQFFGPGTRLTVL.

V gene TRBV19 combines with J gene TRBJ2-2; no firm D call. V lost 3 bases to trimming and J lost 9 bases, with 11 bases between them. Germline V gene lookup returns CDR1 LNHDA and CDR2 SQIVND (reference sequence). The CDR3 is 13 amino acids. DNA of the CDR3: TGTGCCAGTAGTATCATGAGTAGCAGGGAGCTGTTTTTT. Its protein product is CASSIMSSRELFF.

This clone has only a few counts. The chain employs TRBV5-1 and TRBJ1-2, with D perhaps TRBD1 (6 bases). The CDR3 has 14 amino acids. V dropped 1 base and J dropped 3 bases, with 10 bases sitting between them. CDR1 is SGHRS and CDR2 is YFSETQ in the germline V gene. CDR3 region: CASSLTGLDYGYTF. Here the CDR3 DNA reads TGCGCCAGCAGCTTGACAGGGCTGGACTATGGCTACACCTTC.

This clone has only one observation. Other DNA sequences in this sample translate to the same CDR3. The chain uses TRBV9 and TRBJ2-7, with 10 bases that match TRBD1. The J segment lost 0 bases and the V segment lost 2 bases, leaving 2 bases of the junction unmatched. The CDR3 is made up of 15 amino acids. The germline V gene has CDR1 SGDLS and CDR2 YYNGEE. CDR3 DNA sequence: TGTGCCAGCAGCGTCGGGACAGGGGTCTCCTACGAGCAGTACTTC. This encodes CASSVGTGVSYEQYF.

The chain is built from TRBV18 and TRBJ2-7; D possibly corresponds to TRBD2 (5 bases). The ends were cut back, 2 bases at V and 2 bases at J, with 13 bases in the middle. Germline CDR1 and CDR2: KGHSH and LQKENI. The CDR3 loop spans 15 amino acids. The CDR3 nucleotides are TGTGCCAGCTCACCAGGAAGACCGACTACCTACGAGCAGTACTTC. The encoded protein is CASSPGRPTTYEQYF.

The chain uses TRBV11-2 and TRBJ2-2; 12 nucleotides align to TRBD1. Germline CDR1 reads SGHAT; CDR2 reads FQNNGV. The CDR3 extends over 15 amino acids. The J segment lost 7 bases and the V segment lost 7 bases, leaving 7 bases of the junction unmatched. The CDR3 is CASIGTGGQYGELFF. CDR3 sequence (DNA): TGTGCCAGCATCGGGACAGGGGGCCAATACGGGGAGCTGTTTTTT. The variable domain in full, with the rest retrieved from reference TRBV11-2 and TRBJ2-2, is EAGVAQSPRYKIIEKRQSVAFWCNPISGHATLYWYQQILGQGPKLLIQFQNNGVVDDSQLPKDRFSAERLKGVDSTLKIQPAKLEDSAVYLCASIGTGGQYGELFFGEGSRLTVL.

This chain uses TRBV7-2 with TRBJ2-7; perhaps TRBD2 as D (6 bases). This CDR3 is 15 amino acids long. V lost 5 bases and J 4 bases, leaving 18 bases between the germline ends. From germline, CDR1 is SGHTA and CDR2 FQGNSA. The CDR3 coding sequence is TGTGCCAGCAGCCCCCGACTAGTCACGTCGTACGAGCAGTACTTC. This translates into CASSPRLVTSYEQYF.

The chain links TRBV2 to TRBJ2-4, with no clear D. The V gene lost 4 bases and the J gene lost 6 bases, with 25 bases spanning the gap. The CDR3 is made up of 18 amino acids. Per germline, CDR1 SNHLY and CDR2 FYNNEI. This CDR3 is CASSVSSNRVGSGNIQYF. In DNA form, the CDR3 reads TGTGCCAGCAGTGTTTCATCCAACCGGGTCGGTTCCGGAAACATTCAGTACTTC.

V gene TRBV18 combines with J gene TRBJ2-2; D may be TRBD1 (5 bases). Trimming pared 6 bases from V and 2 bases from J, leaving 16 bases between. There are 16 residues in the CDR3. CDR1 and CDR2 (germline): KGHSH, LQKENI. The CDR3: CASSTPQATNTGELFF. The CDR3 region has the DNA TGTGCCAGCTCGACGCCACAGGCAACTAACACCGGGGAGCTGTTTTTT.

The chain combines TRBV25-1 with TRBJ2-1, with D unclear. V shed 5 bases and J shed 4 bases, with 12 bases lying between them. CDR3 length: 14 amino acids. Germline V lookup: CDR1 MGHDK, CDR2 SYGVNS. CDR3 DNA: TGTGCCAGCAGTACCAGTTGGCCATACAATGAGCAGTTCTTC. Translating it yields CASSTSWPYNEQFF. Variable domain in full (rest from reference TRBV25-1 and TRBJ2-1): EADIYQTPRYLVIGTGKKITLECSQTMGHDKMYWYQQDPGMELHLIHYSYGVNSTEKGDLSSESTVSRIRTEHFPLTLESARPSHTSQYLCASSTSWPYNEQFFGPGTRLTVL.

J is TRBJ2-1 and V is TRBV7-9; D may be TRBD1 (6 bases). The CDR3 is made up of 11 amino acids. With 5 bases removed from V and 10 bases from J, the gap between germline ends came to 9 bases. Germline-derived CDR1 and CDR2 are SEHNR and FQNEAQ (reference sequence). This CDR3 reads CASSAGVEQFF. CDR3 DNA sequence: TGTGCCAGCAGCGCAGGGGTGGAGCAGTTCTTC.

The rearrangement links TRBV19 to TRBJ1-3; D is unclear. The V and J ends lost 3 bases and 2 bases respectively, with 20 bases between them. The germline gives CDR1 LNHDA, CDR2 SQIVND (reference sequence). The CDR3 covers 18 residues. The CDR3, as DNA: TGTGCCAGTAGTATCGTATTTGCGGGGTCCCGCCCTGGAAACACCATATATTTT. Translated: CASSIVFAGSRPGNTIYF.

This clone was seen once. This chain uses TRBV2 with TRBJ1-4; tentative D call: TRBD1 (6 bases). The CDR3 totals 16 residues. The V gene's germline CDR1 is SNHLY and CDR2 FYNNEI. Trimming cost V 3 bases and J 7 bases, with 18 bases left between them. CDR3 loop: CASSERGRGAGEKLFF. CDR3 nucleotides: TGTGCCAGCAGTGAGAGGGGCAGGGGAGCCGGTGAAAAACTGTTTTTT.

The rearrangement links TRBV18 to TRBJ1-5; D perhaps matches TRBD1 (6 bases). The CDR3 is made up of 19 amino acids. CDR1 is KGHSH, CDR2 LQKENI, per germline. V was shortened by 4 bases and J by 1 base, with 23 bases between the two germline ends. In DNA, the CDR3 is TGTGCCAGCTCACGGTTAGCGGGCCGAGGGGGAGAAAGCAATCAGCCCCAGCATTTT. It yields the protein CASSRLAGRGGESNQPQHF.

V and J are TRBV5-1 and TRBJ2-3, with D hard to call. The CDR3 length is 14 residues. V was trimmed by 1 base and J by 0 bases, leaving 6 bases between them. Germline values: CDR1 SGHRS, CDR2 YFSETQ. CDR3 nucleotides: TGCGCCAGCAGCTTGATCAGTAGCACAGATACGCAGTATTTT. It codes for CASSLISSTDTQYF.

The chain recombines TRBV7-2 with TRBJ1-3; D is ambiguous. The CDR3 has 15 residues. CDR1 is SGHTA, CDR2 FQGNSA, per germline. V shed 1 base and J shed 8 bases, with 15 bases lying between them. CDR3 coding DNA: TGTGCCAGCAGCTTAGATGAAAGTAAGGGAGACACCATATATTTT. Translating it yields CASSLDESKGDTIYF.

The chain joins TRBV5-6 to TRBJ1-5, with TRBD1 as a possible D gene (5 bases). Looked up from germline, CDR1 is SGHDT and CDR2 is YYEEEE. The CDR3 length is 16 residues. V gave up 3 bases and J gave up 7 bases, with 20 bases separating them. CDR3 amino acids: CASSSGPWVLEQPQHF. CDR3 nucleotides: TGTGCCAGCAGCTCGGGGCCTTGGGTCCTGGAGCAGCCCCAGCATTTT.

Remarks on this clone: The same CDR3 is also encoded by other DNA sequences in this sample. This chain connects TRBV18 to TRBJ1-4; D gene unclear. CDR1 is KGHSH, CDR2 LQKENI, per germline. This CDR3 contains 13 residues. V was trimmed by 0 bases and J by 8 bases, leaving 7 bases between them. The CDR3 DNA sequence: TGTGCCAGCTCACCACCGGGAGGCGAAAAACTGTTTTTT. Its translation is CASSPPGGEKLFF.

This chain uses TRBV6-5 with TRBJ1-2, with D possibly being TRBD1 (6 bases). This CDR3 is built from 14 residues. V gave up 2 bases and J gave up 4 bases, with 11 bases separating them. CDR1 is MNHEY and CDR2 is SVGAGI in the germline V gene. CDR3 loop: CASSYRTDSYGYTF. DNA of the CDR3: TGTGCCAGCAGTTACAGGACAGACTCCTATGGCTACACCTTC.

This clone appeared a single time. The same CDR3 can be traced to other DNA sequences in this sample. This chain connects TRBV30 to TRBJ1-1; no firm D call. Per germline, CDR1 GTSNPN and CDR2 SVGIG (reference sequence). CDR3 length equals 13 residues. The V end was cut by 3 bases, the J end by 1 base, with 9 bases between. Here the CDR3 DNA reads TGTGCCTGGAGCGAGGGCGGGAACACTGAAGCTTTCTTT. Encoded protein: CAWSEGGNTEAFF.

The chain uses TRBV13 and TRBJ2-5; 10 nucleotides align to TRBD2. The V segment lost 3 bases and the J segment 5 bases; nucleotides outside the gene matches: 9. The CDR3 is 16 amino acids. Germline assignment: CDR1 PRHDT and CDR2 FYEKMQ (reference sequence). The CDR3 region has the DNA TGTGCCAGCAGCTTGAAGCGGGAGGGCCGGAGGGAGACCCAGTACTTC. This translates into CASSLKREGRRETQYF. Together with reference TRBV13 and TRBJ2-5, the CDR3 gives the full variable domain: AAGVIQSPRHLIKEKRETATLKCYPIPRHDTVYWYQQGPGQDPQFLISFYEKMQSDKGSIPDRFSAQQFSDYHSELNMSSLELGDSALYFCASSLKREGRRETQYFGPGTRLLVL.